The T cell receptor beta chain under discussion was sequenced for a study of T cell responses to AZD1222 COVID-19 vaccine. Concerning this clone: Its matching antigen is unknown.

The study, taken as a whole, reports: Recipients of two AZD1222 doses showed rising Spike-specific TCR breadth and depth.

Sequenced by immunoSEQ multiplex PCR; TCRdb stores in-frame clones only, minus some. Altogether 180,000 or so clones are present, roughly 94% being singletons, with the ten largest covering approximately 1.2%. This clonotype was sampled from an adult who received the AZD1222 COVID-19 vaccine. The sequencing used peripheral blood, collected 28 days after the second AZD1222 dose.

CDR3 nucleotides: TGTGCCAGCGGGAACAGGGGCGCTCTCCTTAACTATGGCTACACCTTC. This sequence encodes CASGNRGALLNYGYTF. The V call is TRBV9, the J call TRBJ1-2; 7 bases align to TRBD1. V lost 7 bases to trimming and J lost 1 base; unmatched junction nucleotides: 13. Per germline, CDR1 SGDLS and CDR2 YYNGEE. CDR3 length: 16 residues. The entire variable domain, with the rest obtained from reference TRBV9 and TRBJ1-2, is as follows: DSGVTQTPKHLITATGQRVTLRCSPRSGDLSVYWYQQSLDQGLQFLIQYYNGEERAKGNILERFSAQQFPDLHSELNLSSLELGDSALYFCASGNRGALLNYGYTFGSGTRLTVV.